The present T cell receptor beta chain was sequenced within a study of blood T cell repertoires in COVID-19 (dated by TCRdb to 2020 to 2021). About the study as a whole: The collaborator samples originated in the United States, Italy and Spain and spanned the acute and convalescent phases of COVID-19. The prospective study material was composed of cDNA or gDNA derived from T cells, B-cell-depleted T cells, or PBMCs. Subjects who had been exposed to COVID-19, were actively infected with it, or had recovered from it provided the deeply sampled blood TCRbeta repertoires that made up the dataset. The repertoires were released in a freely available public database intended as a resource for research on the immune response to SARS-CoV-2. Samples were obtained from the ongoing ImmuneRACE study (first 160 participants) and from 950 to 1,500 subjects provided by 6 global collaborators. Nearly every sample came with metadata listing a de-identified subject ID, COVID-19 status, age in years and sex. Where available, HLA class I and class II types were taken from metadata supplied by the sample provider and were not determined by assay-based typing. Beyond this particular receptor, the publication reports: The quantity of clinical and demographic metadata differed by source and by participant and was supplied without curation.

Another Seattle source contributed samples from volunteer blood donors who had recovered from COVID-19. Collaborating institutions collected whole blood in K2EDTA tubes following their own protocols. For TCRbeta analysis, collaborator samples were shipped as frozen whole blood, as isolated PBMCs, or as DNA extracted from either sample type. This clone occurred a few times. Its antigen is not yet known. No per-base quality is available; no much larger clone lies one base away. According to the germline V gene, CDR1 reads SGHAT and CDR2 reads FQNNGV. Germline trimming: 6 bases from V, 6 bases from J; junction bases outside gene matches: 9. From cysteine to phenylalanine, the CDR3 is 14 amino acids long. Kept here is only the CDR3 DNA, which spans 42 bases and is read in frame from base 1. The immunoSEQ Assay, a bias-controlled multiplex PCR, was used to amplify TCRbeta CDR3 regions from genomic DNA. The paper's data handling went like this. Within the assay, amplification of reference gene primers was used to estimate how many nucleated cells each sample contained. Sequence reads were collapsed and filtered to measure the absolute abundance of every unique TCRbeta CDR3 rearrangement. For each sample, productive Simpson clonality was calculated as the square root of Simpson's diversity index over productive rearrangements. Sourced from immuneACCESS, this table was stored by TCRdb with only in-frame sequences that have V and J called. A share of the clones is absent; for the studies checked, an unresolved V gene accounts for under half, and the remainder has no known explanation. The V and J calls and the clone size are those of that table, but D and trimming were determined from the DNA. Across this sample there are 250,000 to 300,000 clones, with around 87% seen only once. The ten largest clones take up over 2% of the sample.

The sequence joins TRBV11-2 to TRBJ2-7, and 9 junction bases match TRBD1. The specimen sequenced was peripheral blood. This clonotype was obtained from a woman aged 45-65 years who had recovered from COVID-19. The CDR3 reads as follows: CASSVRDRDVEQYF. The bases are TGTGCCAGCAGTGTCCGGGACAGGGATGTCGAGCAGTACTTC. The reference TRBV11-2 and TRBJ2-7 proteins fill in what lies around the CDR3, so the full variable domain reads EAGVAQSPRYKIIEKRQSVAFWCNPISGHATLYWYQQILGQGPKLLIQFQNNGVVDDSQLPKDRFSAERLKGVDSTLKIQPAKLEDSAVYLCASSVRDRDVEQYFGPGTRLTVT.